The present TCR beta chain was sequenced within a study of blood T cell repertoires in COVID-19 (TCRdb year 2020). Context from the whole study: Collaborator samples came from the United States, Italy and Spain and covered acute and convalescent phases of COVID-19. The material from the prospective study consisted of cDNA or gDNA derived from T cells, B-cell-depleted T cells, or PBMCs. Subjects who had been exposed to COVID-19, were actively infected with it, or had recovered from it provided the deeply sampled blood TCRbeta repertoires that made up the dataset. The repertoires were made available in a free public database intended to serve as a resource for research on the immune response to SARS-CoV-2. The samples were drawn from two sources: the first 160 participants of the ongoing ImmuneRACE study, and some 1,300 subjects contributed by 6 global collaborators. A de-identified subject ID, COVID-19 status, age in years and sex were almost always included in the sample metadata. Where HLA class I and class II types were available, the types were taken from metadata supplied by the sample provider, not from assay-based typing.

Collaborating institutions collected whole blood in K2EDTA tubes following their own protocols. Collaborator samples were shipped for TCRbeta analysis as frozen whole blood, isolated PBMCs, or DNA extracted from either sample type. On this clone: Its target antigen remains unknown. No much larger clone exists at a distance of one base, and base qualities are not known.

The CDR3, cysteine through phenylalanine, is 14 amino acids long. Of the read, only the CDR3 DNA is kept; its 42 bases are in frame from base 1. The junction carries 10 bases between V and J, which are trimmed by 3 bases and 2 bases respectively. Looking up the germline V gene yields CDR1 KGHSH and CDR2 LQKENI. The investigation overall reported the following: The amount of clinical and demographic metadata varied by source and participant and was provided uncurated.

TCRbeta CDR3 regions were amplified from genomic DNA using the immunoSEQ Assay, a bias-controlled multiplex PCR. In the authors' own workflow: The number of nucleated cells in each sample was estimated from the amplification of reference gene primers within the assay. Sequence reads were collapsed and filtered to measure the absolute abundance of every unique TCRbeta CDR3 rearrangement. Productive Simpson clonality was computed per sample as the square root of Simpson's diversity index over productive rearrangements. Imported from immuneACCESS, the table was reduced by TCRdb to in-frame sequences with V and J called. These copies leave out some clones; in studies compared against another copy, an unresolved V gene accounts for under half, and the cause of the remainder is not known. V, J and clone size are those of that table, while D and trimming were read from the DNA. This sample holds about 46,000 clones; 85% to 90% were observed only once. The top ten clonotypes cover around a sixth of the sample.

Sequencing used peripheral blood. This clonotype was obtained from a human donor in a cohort sampled during active COVID-19. This chain is built from TRBV18 and TRBJ1-1; tentative D gene TRBD1, with 6 bases matching. The DNA is as follows: TGTGCCAGCTCACCGGGGGGGGCTAACACTGAAGCTTTCTTT. Its amino acids are CASSPGGANTEAFF.